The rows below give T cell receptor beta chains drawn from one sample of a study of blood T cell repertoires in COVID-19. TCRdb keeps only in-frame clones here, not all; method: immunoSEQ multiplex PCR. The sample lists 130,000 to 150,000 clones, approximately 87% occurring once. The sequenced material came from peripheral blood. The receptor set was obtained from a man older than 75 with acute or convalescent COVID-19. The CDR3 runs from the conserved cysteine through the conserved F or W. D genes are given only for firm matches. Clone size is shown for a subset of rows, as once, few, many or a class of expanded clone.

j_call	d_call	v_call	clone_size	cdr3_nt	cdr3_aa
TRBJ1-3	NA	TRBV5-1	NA	TGCGCCAGCAGCTTGTCGGGGTCCTCCTCTGGAAACACCATATATTTT	CASSLSGSSSGNTIYF
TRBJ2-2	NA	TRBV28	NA	TGTGCCAGCAACGATAGGAGGCAATACACCGGGGAGCTGTTTTTT	CASNDRRQYTGELFF
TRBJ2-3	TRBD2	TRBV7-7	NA	TGTGCTAGCAGCCCCGGACTAGCGGGGCCCGCAGGTACGCAGTATTTT	CASSPGLAGPAGTQYF
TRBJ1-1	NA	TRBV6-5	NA	TGTGCCAGCAGACTCTCAGGGTTGAACACTGAAGCTTTCTTT	CASRLSGLNTEAFF
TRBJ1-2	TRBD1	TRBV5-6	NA	TGTGCCAGCAGCGAGGACCGGGACAGCTATGGCTACACCTTC	CASSEDRDSYGYTF
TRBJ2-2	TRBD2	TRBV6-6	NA	TGTGCCAGCAGTCCTAGCTCCGGGACTAGCGGTTCTGGGGAGCTGTTTTTT	CASSPSSGTSGSGELFF
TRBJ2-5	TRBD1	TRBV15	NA	TGTGCCACCAGCAGAGATCCCGGACCACAGGGGGCCCAGTACTTC	CATSRDPGPQGAQYF
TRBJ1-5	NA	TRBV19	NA	TGTGCCAGTAGTATGGGCGACAGGTCGCATCAGCCCCAGCATTTT	CASSMGDRSHQPQHF
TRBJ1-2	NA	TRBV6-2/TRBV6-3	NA	TGTGCCAGCAGTTTTGGAGGACCTAACTATGGCTACACCTTC	CASSFGGPNYGYTF
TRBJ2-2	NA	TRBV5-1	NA	TGCGCCAGCAGCTCTACGGACAACCCTAGTCCCACGAACACCGGGGAGCTGTTTTTT	CASSSTDNPSPTNTGELFF
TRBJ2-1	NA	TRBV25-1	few	TGTGCCAGCAGTGGAATTAGCGTCCTTCGTAATGAGCAGTTCTTC	CASSGISVLRNEQFF
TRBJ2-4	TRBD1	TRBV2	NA	TGTGCCACCGAACCCTCCGGGACAGCGGTGAACATTCAGTACTTC	CATEPSGTAVNIQYF
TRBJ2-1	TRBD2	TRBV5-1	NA	TGCGCCAGCAGCTCTAGCGGGAGAAGCTCCTACAATGAGCAGTTCTTC	CASSSSGRSSYNEQFF
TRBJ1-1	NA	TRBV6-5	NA	TGTGCCAGCAATTTACAGCCGAACACTGAAGCTTTCTTT	CASNLQPNTEAFF
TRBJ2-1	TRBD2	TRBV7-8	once	TGTGCCAGCAGCAGAGATCTAGCGGGACCCTACAATGAGCAGTTCTTC	CASSRDLAGPYNEQFF
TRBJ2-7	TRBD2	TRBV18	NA	TGTGCCAGCTCACCAGGACTAGCGGGGACCCCCGGGCAGTACTTC	CASSPGLAGTPGQYF
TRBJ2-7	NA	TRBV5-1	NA	TGCGCCAGCAGCTTGGAGGGGTCGGCCTACGAGCAGTACTTC	CASSLEGSAYEQYF
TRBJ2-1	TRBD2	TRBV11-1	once	TGTGCCAGCAGCTTAAATTCAGCGGGAGAGCCCAATGAGCAGTTCTTC	CASSLNSAGEPNEQFF
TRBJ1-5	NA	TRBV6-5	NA	TGTGCCAGCAGTCAGGGCTATAGCAATCAGCCCCAGCATTTT	CASSQGYSNQPQHF
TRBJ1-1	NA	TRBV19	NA	TGTGCCAGTAGATCGGGTACTGAAGCTTTCTTT	CASRSGTEAFF
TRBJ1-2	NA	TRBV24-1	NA	TGTGCCATTCAGGAGGGGAAGGGGCTTATCGTCTACACCTTC	CAIQEGKGLIVYTF
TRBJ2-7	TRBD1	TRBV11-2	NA	TGTGCCAGCAGCTTAGTCGCCGGGACAGGGGGCTCCTACGAGCAGTACTTC	CASSLVAGTGGSYEQYF
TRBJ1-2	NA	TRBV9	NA	TGTGCCAGCAGCCCCAGGACAGTCCTTAACTATGGCTACACCTTC	CASSPRTVLNYGYTF
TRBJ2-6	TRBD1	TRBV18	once	TGTGCCAGCTCACCTCTACAGGGGGGAATAGCTGGGGCCAACGTCCTGACTTTC	CASSPLQGGIAGANVLTF
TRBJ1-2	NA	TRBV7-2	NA	TGTGCCAGCAGCCCAGAGGACAGTAGCCAATATGGCTACACCTTC	CASSPEDSSQYGYTF
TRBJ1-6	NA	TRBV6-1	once	TGTGCCAGCAGTGAAGGAGCACGCTCCTATAATTCACCCCTCCACTTT	CASSEGARSYNSPLHF
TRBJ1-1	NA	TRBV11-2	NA	TGTGCCAGCAGCTCGACAGAGAACACTGAAGCTTTCTTT	CASSSTENTEAFF
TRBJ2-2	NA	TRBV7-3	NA	TGTGCCAGCAGCCTATCCGCGGCCGGGGAGCTGTTTTTT	CASSLSAAGELFF
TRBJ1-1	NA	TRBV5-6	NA	TGTGCCAGCAAAACTTCGGCTTTCTTT	CASKTSAFF
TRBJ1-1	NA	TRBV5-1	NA	TGCGCCAGCGGACGAGAGGGTCAGTACACTGAAGCTTTCTTT	CASGREGQYTEAFF
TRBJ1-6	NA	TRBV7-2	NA	TGTGCCAGCAGCTTTCGGGGACAAGATAATTCACCCCTCCACTTT	CASSFRGQDNSPLHF
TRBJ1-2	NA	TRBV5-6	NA	TGTGCCAGCAGCGGCTCGGCGACTTCCTATGGCTACACCTTC	CASSGSATSYGYTF
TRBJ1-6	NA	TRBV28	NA	TGTGCCAGCAGTTCCCCCTTGACTGGAGGAAGCTCCTATAATTCACCCCTCCACTTT	CASSSPLTGGSSYNSPLHF
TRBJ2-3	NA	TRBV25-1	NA	TGTGCCAGCAGGCCATCGGGCACAGATACGCAGTATTTT	CASRPSGTDTQYF
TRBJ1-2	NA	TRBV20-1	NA	TGCAGTGCTAGTCCGCAGGGGCGTCTGGGCTACACCTTC	CSASPQGRLGYTF
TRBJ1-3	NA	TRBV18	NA	TGTGCCAGCCAACAGGTATTGAGCTCTGGAAACACCATATATTTT	CASQQVLSSGNTIYF
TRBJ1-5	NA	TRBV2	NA	TGTGCCAGCTCTTCCCTGAGGGGAGGGTATAGCAATCAGCCCCAGCATTTT	CASSSLRGGYSNQPQHF
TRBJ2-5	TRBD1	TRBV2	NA	TGTGCCAGCGGCGGCAGGGGGCCCCAAGAGACCCAGTACTTC	CASGGRGPQETQYF
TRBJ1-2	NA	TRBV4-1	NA	TGCGCCAGCAGCCAGAGTCGGAACTATGGCTACACCTTC	CASSQSRNYGYTF
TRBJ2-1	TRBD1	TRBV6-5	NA	TGTGCCAGCACTCCCCCAGGGGGAGACTACAATGAGCAGTTCTTC	CASTPPGGDYNEQFF
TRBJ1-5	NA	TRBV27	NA	TGTGCCAGCAGTTTATCGGGCAGGTTAATTTATAGCAATCAGCCCCAGCATTTT	CASSLSGRLIYSNQPQHF
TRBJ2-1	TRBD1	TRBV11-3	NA	TGTGCCAGCAGCTTAGAGGGGGGACGGGACAGGGAGGGGAATGAGCAGTTCTTC	CASSLEGGRDREGNEQFF
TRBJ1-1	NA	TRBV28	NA	TGTGCCAGCAGTCAACGGTTCCGTGAAGCTTTCTTT	CASSQRFREAFF
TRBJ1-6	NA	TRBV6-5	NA	TGTGCCAGCAGCCCGCTCTTCGGTAATAATTCACCCCTCCACTTT	CASSPLFGNNSPLHF
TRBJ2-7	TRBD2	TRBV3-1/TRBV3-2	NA	TGTGCCAGCAGCCGACTAGCGGGCGACGCTTACTACGAGCAGTACTTC	CASSRLAGDAYYEQYF
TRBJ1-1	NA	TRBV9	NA	TGTGCCAGCAGCGTGCGGGGCGGCACTGAAGCTTTCTTT	CASSVRGGTEAFF